The 24 T cell receptor beta chains listed next were all sequenced from one sample in a study of T cells in Graves' hyperthyroidism and ophthalmopathy. Amplified TCR beta CDR3 regions derived from RNA transcripts. HTBI primers were the set used in a first-round RT-PCR of the TCR CDR3. In TCRdb, the multiplex PCR reads were re-called with MiXCR into one record per CDR3 protein. The repertoire has approximately 370,000 distinct CDR3 sequences, approximately 17% of them found once; the top ten carry around a third. The sample was blood. The receptors stem from a woman in her 30s with Graves' hyperthyroidism that later progressed to Graves' ophthalmopathy.

V and J are TRBV29-1 and TRBJ2-1; D might be TRBD2 (6 bases). The CDR3 is made up of 12 amino acids. V was cut by 8 bases and J by 9 bases, with 17 bases left in between. Germline V lookup: CDR1 SQVTM, CDR2 ANQGSEA. CDR3 nucleotides: TGCAGCCCCCGTTCCGCCGGGGGTGAGCAGTTCTTC. Encoded protein: CSPRSAGGEQFF.

This clonotype came up many times. The chain employs TRBV5-4 and TRBJ1-2; D gene uncertain. CDR3 length: 15 residues. The V end lost 0 bases, the J end lost 2 bases, and 11 bases lay between the germline ends. CDR1 SGHNT and CDR2 YYREEE come from the germline V gene (reference sequence). The CDR3 is CASSLALEGNYGYTF. CDR3 in DNA: TGTGCCAGCAGCTTGGCTTTGGAGGGAAACTATGGCTACACCTTC.

The chain recombines TRBV3-1 with TRBJ2-1, with no clear D. Germline V CDR1 and CDR2: LGHDT, YNNKEL (reference sequence). The CDR3 extends over 15 amino acids. Trimming removed 0 bases from V and 3 bases from J, with 9 bases in between. The CDR3 reads CASSQDLADYNEQFF. CDR3 in DNA: TGTGCCAGCAGCCAAGATCTGGCCGACTACAATGAGCAGTTCTTC.

The chain uses TRBV9 and TRBJ2-5; tentatively, D is TRBD2 (5 bases). Germline lookup yields CDR1 SGDLS and CDR2 YYNGEE. The CDR3 sequence is 16 residues long. Trimming removed 0 bases at V and 0 bases at J, with 12 bases between. The CDR3 nucleotides read TGTGCCAGCAGCGTAGAGGACTCTAGGTACCAAGAGACCCAGTACTTC. The encoded protein is CASSVEDSRYQETQYF.

This clonotype came up a few times. This chain uses TRBV19 with TRBJ1-1, with D hard to call. The CDR3 covers 13 residues. CDR1 is LNHDA, CDR2 SQIVND, per germline (reference sequence). V was shortened by 7 bases and J by 10 bases, with 19 bases between the two germline ends. The CDR3: CASIAQAGKSAFF. CDR3 bases: TGTGCCAGTATAGCCCAGGCCGGAAAGTCAGCTTTCTTT. Full variable domain (rest looked up from reference TRBV19 and TRBJ1-1): DGGITQSPKYLFRKEGQNVTLSCEQNLNHDAMYWYRQDPGQGLRLIYYSQIVNDFQKGDIAEGYSVSREKKESFPLTVTSAQKNPTAFYLCASIAQAGKSAFFGQGTRLTVV.

This clonotype was counted at least ten times. V gene TRBV2 combines with J gene TRBJ1-2; TRBD1 aligns across 10 bases. This CDR3 region has 15 residues. Germline CDR1 SNHLY, CDR2 FYNNEI. With 4 bases clipped from V and 4 bases from J, the junction kept 6 bases outside the gene matches. Written as DNA, the CDR3 is TGTGCCAGCAGTGGGGGACAGGGGCAGGGCTATGGCTACACCTTC. Its translation is CASSGGQGQGYGYTF.

On this clonotype: A single base separates this from a much larger clone, so it may be a read error. The rearrangement joins TRBV11-1 to TRBJ2-5; possible D gene TRBD1, 6 bases. Germline V gene data show CDR1 as SGHAT and CDR2 as FQDESV (reference sequence). CDR3 length equals 14 residues. Here the CDR3 reads CASSLGQDQGTQYF. CDR3 nucleotide sequence: TGTGCCAGCAGCTTAGGACAGGACCAAGGGACCCAGTACTTC.

This clonotype came up many times. DNA for the CDR3: TGTGCCAGCAGCACGACAGGGTTGGATGAAAAACTGTTTTTT. It codes for CASSTTGLDEKLFF. The chain is built from TRBV2 and TRBJ1-4; 7 bases agree with TRBD1. V lost 6 bases, J lost 6 bases, and 7 bases stayed unmatched. The germline gives CDR1 SNHLY, CDR2 FYNNEI. The CDR3 length is 14 residues.

The rearrangement joins TRBV4-1 to TRBJ2-7; D remains ambiguous. Germline CDR1 and CDR2: MGHRA and YSYEKL. The V end was cut by 0 bases, the J end by 7 bases, with 13 bases between. CDR3 length: 14 amino acids. CDR3 sequence reads: CASSQDPGSWEQYF. CDR3 coding DNA: TGCGCCAGCAGCCAAGATCCAGGTTCGTGGGAGCAGTACTTC.

This clonotype has just a few counts. V is TRBV20-1 and J is TRBJ1-5; D remains unclear. CDR3 length: 9 residues. Germline V gene sequence: CDR1 DFQATT, CDR2 SNEGSKA (reference sequence). V lost 6 bases and J 7 bases, leaving 4 bases between the germline ends. The CDR3 sequence: CSARQPQHF. The CDR3 DNA sequence: TGCAGTGCGAGACAGCCCCAGCATTTT.

This chain connects TRBV24-1 to TRBJ2-7, with 7 bases matching TRBD1. V was pared by 2 bases and J by 1 base, with 4 bases of the junction left unmatched. Germline V lookup: CDR1 KGHDR, CDR2 SFDVKD. There are 15 residues in the CDR3. The CDR3: CATSDSRGLSYEQYF. CDR3 nucleotide sequence: TGTGCCACCAGTGATTCCAGGGGGTTATCCTACGAGCAGTACTTC.

This clonotype was seen ten or more times. J is TRBJ2-1 and V is TRBV10-3, with 9 bases aligning to TRBD2. Losses at the gene ends were 6 bases for V and 1 base for J; bases not matched to a gene: 13. This CDR3 comprises 18 residues. CDR1 is ENHRY and CDR2 is SYGVKD in the germline V gene. The CDR3 is CAIRGIAGEGRSYNEQFF. Here the CDR3 DNA reads TGTGCCATCAGGGGGATAGCGGGAGAGGGTAGGTCCTACAATGAGCAGTTCTTC.

This CDR3 is CASSQGQGANTF. The CDR3 DNA sequence: TGTGCCAGCAGCCAAGGACAGGGGGCGAACACCTTC. This chain joins TRBV3-1 and TRBJ1-2, with 10 bases fitting TRBD1. V trimming: 1 base; J trimming: 12 bases; junction bases outside the gene matches: 2. This CDR3 contains 12 residues. The germline CDR1 and CDR2 sequences are LGHDT and YNNKEL (reference sequence).

This clonotype was detected many times. The chain links TRBV27 to TRBJ2-5; no reliable D call. The CDR3 spans 14 residues. Trimming stripped 6 bases from V and 2 bases from J, with 13 bases between. CDR1 is MNHEY and CDR2 is SMNVEV in the germline V gene (reference sequence). CDR3 amino acids: CASSFHSRQETQYF. The CDR3 DNA sequence: TGTGCCAGCAGCTTTCATTCCAGGCAAGAGACCCAGTACTTC.

This clonotype was seen ten or more times. This chain joins TRBV3-1 and TRBJ2-1, with 8 bases identical to TRBD1. V was pared by 3 bases and J by 8 bases, with 12 bases of the junction left unmatched. This CDR3 has 16 residues. Germline CDR1 LGHDT, CDR2 YNNKEL (reference sequence). DNA for the CDR3: TGTGCCAGCAGCCAGACCCTTACCCCAGGGGGCGATGAGCAGTTCTTC. Translating it yields CASSQTLTPGGDEQFF.

This clonotype occurred many times. The rearrangement uses TRBV29-1 and TRBJ1-1; no definite D call. The germline V and J ends were trimmed by 1 base and 4 bases, with 10 bases remaining between them. CDR1 is SQVTM, CDR2 ANQGSEA, per germline. The CDR3 runs to 13 residues. The CDR3 bases are TGCAGCGTTGAAGCGTTTGGCAGCACTGAAGCTTTCTTT. It specifies CSVEAFGSTEAFF.

The chain joins TRBV7-9 to TRBJ2-7; 9 bases line up with TRBD1. V gave up 2 bases and J gave up 2 bases; unmatched junction bases: 4. This CDR3 is 15 amino acids long. Per germline, CDR1 SEHNR and CDR2 FQNEAQ (reference sequence). The chain's CDR3 is CASSLMDRGPYEQYF. CDR3 DNA sequence: TGTGCCAGCAGCTTAATGGACAGGGGACCCTACGAGCAGTACTTC.

This clonotype was recorded many times. This chain connects TRBV12-3 or TRBV12-4 to TRBJ2-7; tentatively, D is TRBD1 (6 bases). V lost 8 bases to trimming and J lost 8 bases, with 19 bases between them. The CDR3 has 13 residues. The chain's CDR3 is CASLQGRSLKQYF. DNA of the CDR3: TGTGCCAGCTTACAGGGCCGGTCTTTAAAGCAGTACTTC.

This chain links TRBV7-9 with TRBJ1-1, with 8 bases aligning to TRBD1. J gave up 7 bases and V 2 bases, and 9 bases lay outside the gene matches. CDR1 SEHNR and CDR2 FQNEAQ come from the germline V gene (reference sequence). The CDR3 length is 15 residues. The CDR3 region is CASSLTWTGSGEAFF. CDR3 DNA: TGTGCCAGCAGCTTAACCTGGACAGGGTCCGGTGAAGCTTTCTTT.

This clonotype was found many times. The chain employs TRBV6-2 or TRBV6-3 and TRBJ2-3; D not resolved. The CDR3 runs to 14 residues. Trimming cost V 0 bases and J 4 bases, with 8 bases left between them. Per the germline V gene, CDR1 is MNHEY and CDR2 is SVGEGT. The CDR3 protein is CASSYSVSPDTQYF. The CDR3 coding sequence is TGTGCCAGCAGTTACTCGGTGTCCCCAGATACGCAGTATTTT.

This clonotype showed up many times. The chain joins TRBV27 to TRBJ2-7; the D gene could be TRBD1 or TRBD2 (5 bases each). This CDR3 comprises 15 residues. From germline, CDR1 is MNHEY and CDR2 SMNVEV (reference sequence). The V and J ends lost 5 bases and 3 bases respectively, with 17 bases between them. CDR3 sequence reads: CASSLAGTSDYEQYF. CDR3 DNA sequence: TGTGCCAGCAGTCTTGCCGGGACCTCGGACTACGAGCAGTACTTC.

There are a few counts of this clonotype. J is TRBJ2-1 and V is TRBV7-9; possible D gene TRBD2, 6 bases. Trimming cost V 5 bases and J 8 bases, with 16 bases left between them. This CDR3 comprises 14 residues. The germline gives CDR1 SEHNR, CDR2 FQNEAQ (reference sequence). The CDR3 here is CASSPLGGLDEQFF. CDR3 nucleotides: TGTGCCAGCAGCCCACTGGGGGGTCTGGATGAGCAGTTCTTC.

This clonotype was seen ten or more times. The rearrangement links TRBV18 to TRBJ2-7, with D perhaps matching TRBD1 (6 bases). Germline V gene data show CDR1 as KGHSH and CDR2 as LQKENI. The germline V and J ends were trimmed by 2 bases and 4 bases, with 9 bases remaining between them. This CDR3 is built from 13 residues. The CDR3 DNA reads as TGTGCCAGCTCACCAGTCAGGGGTTACGAGCAGTACTTC. This codes for CASSPVRGYEQYF.

This clonotype was seen many times. The chain is built from TRBV28 and TRBJ2-7; D is perhaps TRBD2 (6 bases). The length of the CDR3 is 14 residues. The V gene's germline CDR1 is MDHEN and CDR2 SYDVKM. V was cut by 5 bases and J by 4 bases, with 15 bases left in between. The CDR3 spells CASSGGTNSYEQYF. The CDR3 DNA follows: TGTGCCAGCAGTGGGGGGACCAATTCGTACGAGCAGTACTTC.